Below, 7 T cell receptor beta chains from the same sample are listed, as sequenced in a study of T cell repertoires in cytomegalovirus infection. Their antigens remain unidentified. Each CDR3 protein gets one entry after TCRdb re-called the reads with MiXCR. The sample holds roughly 170,000 distinct CDR3 sequences; about a fifth are singletons and the top ten take roughly 25%. Here the sequenced sample was CD8+ T cells from cultured PBMCs, taken from culture after CMV antigen stimulation. The source is a human donor in good health (CMV status not recorded). Some clones in this sample may be carry-over from other donors' samples.

The chain employs TRBV12-5 and TRBJ2-7; 9 positions match TRBD1. V dropped 3 bases and J dropped 5; count of bases not matched to a gene: 11. The CDR3 totals 16 residues. Germline V gives CDR1 LGHNT, CDR2 FRNRAP. CDR3 sequence: CASGFSSTGGPNEQYF. The CDR3 nucleotides read TGTGCTAGTGGTTTCTCCTCGACAGGGGGTCCCAACGAGCAGTACTTC.

The chain joins TRBV7-9 to TRBJ2-7; TRBD1 aligns across 10 bases. Germline CDR1 and CDR2: SEHNR and FQNEAQ (reference sequence). V trimming: 4 bases; J trimming: 3 bases; junction bases outside the gene matches: 3. The CDR3 length is 14 residues. CDR3: CASSSGQGDYEQYF. Written as DNA, the CDR3 is TGTGCCAGCAGCTCAGGACAGGGGGACTACGAGCAGTACTTC.

The CDR3 loop reads CASSLGRSGNQPQHF. Written as DNA, the CDR3 is TGTGCCAGCAGTTTGGGTAGGTCGGGCAATCAGCCCCAGCATTTT. This chain links TRBV27 with TRBJ1-5; no reliable D call. The V gene lost 3 bases and the J gene lost 2 bases, with 11 bases spanning the gap. The germline V gene encodes CDR1 MNHEY and CDR2 SMNVEV (reference sequence). CDR3 length equals 15 residues.

This clonotype showed up just a few times. This chain links TRBV5-6 with TRBJ1-2, with D tentatively TRBD1 (6 bases). The V gene lost 6 bases and the J gene lost 4 bases, with 10 bases spanning the gap. The CDR3 sequence is 12 residues long. The germline V gene has CDR1 SGHDT and CDR2 YYEEEE. This chain's CDR3 is CASTSGAYGYTF. In nucleotides, the CDR3 is TGTGCCAGCACCTCGGGGGCCTATGGCTACACCTTC.

This chain uses TRBV5-5 with TRBJ2-7; 9 bases map to TRBD1. The CDR3 is 12 residues long. With V trimmed by 4 bases and J by 6 bases, 2 bases remained unmatched. Germline V gene lookup returns CDR1 SGHKS and CDR2 YYEKEE (reference sequence). In DNA, the CDR3 is TGTGCCAGCAGCCGGGACAGGGTCGAGCAGTACTTC. Translated: CASSRDRVEQYF.

The count of this clonotype is one. J is TRBJ2-4 and V is TRBV20-1; D may match TRBD1 or TRBD2 (6 bases each). The germline gives CDR1 DFQATT, CDR2 SNEGSKA (reference sequence). The V end lost 0 bases, the J end lost 0 bases, and 15 bases lay between the germline ends. This CDR3 region has 17 residues. CDR3 in DNA: TGCAGTGCTAGAGACCCCAGTGGGGGGCTAGCCAAAAACATTCAGTACTTC. This codes for CSARDPSGGLAKNIQYF.

The chain is built from TRBV7-6 and TRBJ1-5; possible D gene TRBD1, 5 bases. The CDR3 spans 16 residues. The germline V gene encodes CDR1 SGHVS and CDR2 FNYEAQ. V shed 1 base and J shed 6 bases, with 16 bases lying between them. The CDR3 here is CASSLEVRESGQPQHF. CDR3 in DNA: TGTGCCAGCAGCTTAGAAGTCAGGGAGTCAGGTCAGCCCCAGCATTTT.